Included here is one TCR beta chain sequence, with context. Its antigen is as yet unknown. CD8 cells classed as naive were CD45RO-negative and positively selected for CCR7, excluding terminally differentiated effector memory CD45RA+ cells. The data are from a study of shared clonotypes between healthy human individuals. Study-wide background: CD4 naive and memory got three plates each, CD8 naive two, CD8 memory one.

The deep-level immunoSEQ assay was used. Sequencing was performed with immunoSEQ multiplex PCR; in TCRdb, only in-frame clones are kept and a portion is missing. The profile shows approximately 740,000 clones, roughly 92% of them singletons. Study-wide findings and caveats: The rarefaction results pointed to incomplete sorted-subset sequencing despite large depth. Among four donors, approximately 5% of naive CD4 clonotypes were found in common.

Sample: naive CD8+ T cells sorted from blood. The clonotype was recovered from a man aged 30 to 39 in good health.

The CDR3 nucleotides read TGCAGCGTTGAATTAGCGGGACAAGGAAACATTCAGTACTTC. Residues: CSVELAGQGNIQYF. The genes are TRBV29-1 and TRBJ2-4; TRBD2 matches at 8 bases. Germline V lookup: CDR1 SQVTM, CDR2 ANQGSEA. The V segment lost 2 bases and the J segment 6 bases; nucleotides outside the gene matches: 6. CDR3 length: 14 residues.